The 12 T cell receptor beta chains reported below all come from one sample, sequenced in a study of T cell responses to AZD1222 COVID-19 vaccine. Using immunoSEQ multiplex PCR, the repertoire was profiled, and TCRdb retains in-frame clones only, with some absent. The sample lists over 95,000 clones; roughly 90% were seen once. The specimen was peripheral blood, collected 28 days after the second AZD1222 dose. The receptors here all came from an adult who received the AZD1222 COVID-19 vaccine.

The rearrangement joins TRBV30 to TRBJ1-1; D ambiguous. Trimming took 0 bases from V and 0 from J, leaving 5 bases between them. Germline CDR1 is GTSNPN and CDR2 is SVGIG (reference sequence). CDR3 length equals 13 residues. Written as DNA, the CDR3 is TGTGCCTGGAGTGTTCGAGTGAACACTGAAGCTTTCTTT. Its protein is CAWSVRVNTEAFF. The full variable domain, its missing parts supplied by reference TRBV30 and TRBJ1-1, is SQTIHQWPATLVQPVGSPLSLECTVEGTSNPNLYWYRQAAGRGLQLLFYSVGIGQISSEVPQNLSASRPQDRQFILSSKKLLLSDSGFYLCAWSVRVNTEAFFGQGTRLTVV.

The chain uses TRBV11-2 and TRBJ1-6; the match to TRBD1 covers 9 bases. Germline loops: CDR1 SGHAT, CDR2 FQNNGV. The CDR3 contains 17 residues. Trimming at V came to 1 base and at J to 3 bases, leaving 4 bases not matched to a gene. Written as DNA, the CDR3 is TGTGCCAGCAGCTTAGTGAACAGGGGGCTCTATAATTCACCCCTCCACTTT. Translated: CASSLVNRGLYNSPLHF.

CDR3 protein: CASSLTSGIDEQYF. CDR3 nucleotide sequence: TGTGCCAGCAGCTTGACTAGCGGGATCGACGAGCAGTACTTC. The chain combines TRBV7-9 with TRBJ2-7; 11 nucleotides match TRBD2. This CDR3 region has 14 residues. V was pared by 3 bases and J by 5 bases, with 3 bases of the junction left unmatched. Germline V lookup: CDR1 SEHNR, CDR2 FQNEAQ (reference sequence).

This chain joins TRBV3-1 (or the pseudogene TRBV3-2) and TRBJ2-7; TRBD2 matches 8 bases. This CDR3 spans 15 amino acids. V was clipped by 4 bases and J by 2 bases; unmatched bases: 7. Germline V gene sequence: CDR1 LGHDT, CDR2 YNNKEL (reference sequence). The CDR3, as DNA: TGTGCCAGCAGCCCCGCGGGACTAGAAACCTACGAGCAGTACTTC. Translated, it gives CASSPAGLETYEQYF.

The chain's CDR3 is CSVEDITSGSSGELFF. CDR3 coding DNA: TGCAGCGTTGAAGACATTACTAGCGGGAGTTCCGGGGAGCTGTTTTTT. This chain joins TRBV29-1 and TRBJ2-2; 11 bases map to TRBD2. V shed 0 bases and J 6 bases; nucleotides not matched to a gene: 6. The CDR3 sequence is 16 residues long. Germline CDR1 is SQVTM and CDR2 is ANQGSEA.

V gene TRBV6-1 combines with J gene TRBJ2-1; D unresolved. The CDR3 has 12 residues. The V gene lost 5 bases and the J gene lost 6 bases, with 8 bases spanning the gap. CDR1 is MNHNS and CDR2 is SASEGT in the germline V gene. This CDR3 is CASSWMANEQFF. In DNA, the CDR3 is TGTGCCAGCAGTTGGATGGCCAATGAGCAGTTCTTC.

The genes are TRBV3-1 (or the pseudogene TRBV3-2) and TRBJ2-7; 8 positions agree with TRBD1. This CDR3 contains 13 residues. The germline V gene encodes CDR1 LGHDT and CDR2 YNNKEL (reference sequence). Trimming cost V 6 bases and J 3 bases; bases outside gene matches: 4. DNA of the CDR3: TGTGCCAGCAGGTATGGACAGGGCTACGAGCAGTACTTC. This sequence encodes CASRYGQGYEQYF.

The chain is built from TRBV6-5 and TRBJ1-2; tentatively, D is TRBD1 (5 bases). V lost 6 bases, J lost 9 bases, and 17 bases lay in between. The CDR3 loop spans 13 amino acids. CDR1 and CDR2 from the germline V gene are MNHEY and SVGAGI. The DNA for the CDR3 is TGTGCCAGCAGCCCCGTAAGGGGCGATAGCTACACCTTC. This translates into CASSPVRGDSYTF.

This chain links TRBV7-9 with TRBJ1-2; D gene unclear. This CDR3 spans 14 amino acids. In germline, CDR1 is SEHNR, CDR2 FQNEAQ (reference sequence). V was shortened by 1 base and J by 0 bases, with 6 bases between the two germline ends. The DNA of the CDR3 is TGTGCCAGCAGCTTAGTAGGAGCTAACTATGGCTACACCTTC. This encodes CASSLVGANYGYTF.

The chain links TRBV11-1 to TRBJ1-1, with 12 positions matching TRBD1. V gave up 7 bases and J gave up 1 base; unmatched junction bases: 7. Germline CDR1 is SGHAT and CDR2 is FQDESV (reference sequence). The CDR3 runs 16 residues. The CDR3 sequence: CASKPGQGAENTEAFF. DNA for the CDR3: TGTGCCAGCAAGCCGGGACAGGGGGCTGAGAACACTGAAGCTTTCTTT.

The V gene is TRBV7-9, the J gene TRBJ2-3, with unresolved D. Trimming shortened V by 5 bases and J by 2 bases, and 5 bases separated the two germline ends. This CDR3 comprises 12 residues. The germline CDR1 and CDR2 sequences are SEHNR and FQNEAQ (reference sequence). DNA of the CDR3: TGTGCCAGCAGCGGGATCACAGATACGCAGTATTTT. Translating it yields CASSGITDTQYF. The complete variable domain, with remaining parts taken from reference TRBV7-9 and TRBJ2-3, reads DTGVSQNPRHKITKRGQNVTFRCDPISEHNRLYWYRQTLGQGPEFLTYFQNEAQLEKSRLLSDRFSAERPKGSFSTLEIQRTEQGDSAMYLCASSGITDTQYFGPGTRLTVL.

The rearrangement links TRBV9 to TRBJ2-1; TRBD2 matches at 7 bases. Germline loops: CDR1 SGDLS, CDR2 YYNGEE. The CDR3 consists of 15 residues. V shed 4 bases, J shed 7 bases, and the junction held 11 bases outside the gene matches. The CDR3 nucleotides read TGTGCCAGCAGCCCCGGGACTATGGGTTCTAATGAGCAGTTCTTC. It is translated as CASSPGTMGSNEQFF.